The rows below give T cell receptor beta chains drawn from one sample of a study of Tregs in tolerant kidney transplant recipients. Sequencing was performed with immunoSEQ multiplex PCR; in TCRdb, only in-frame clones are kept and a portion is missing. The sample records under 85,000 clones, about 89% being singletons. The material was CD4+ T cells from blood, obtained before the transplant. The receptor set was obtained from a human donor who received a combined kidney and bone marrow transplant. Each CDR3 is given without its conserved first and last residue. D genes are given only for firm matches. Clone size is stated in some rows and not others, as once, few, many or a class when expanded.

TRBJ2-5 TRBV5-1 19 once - ASSSFFGLVGEWWVQETQY
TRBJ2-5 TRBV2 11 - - ASSVDRGETQY
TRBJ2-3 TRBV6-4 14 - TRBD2 ASSELAGVPTDTQY
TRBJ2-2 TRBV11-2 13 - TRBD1 ASSMGQVNTGELF
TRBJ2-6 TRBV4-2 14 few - ASSHIQGSGANVLT
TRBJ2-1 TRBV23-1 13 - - ASSLVAGKTNEQF
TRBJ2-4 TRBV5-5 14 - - ASSSSGGGRGNIQY
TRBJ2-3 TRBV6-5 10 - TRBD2 ASSPSGMGQY
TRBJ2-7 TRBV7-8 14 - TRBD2 ASSTRTSGNSYEQY
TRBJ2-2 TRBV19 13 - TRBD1 ASSPGQVYTGELF
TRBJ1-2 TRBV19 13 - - ASKLSREAYYGYT
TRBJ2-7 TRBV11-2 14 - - ASSLAASGATYEQY
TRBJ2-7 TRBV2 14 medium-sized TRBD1 ASRRTTGWSSYEQY
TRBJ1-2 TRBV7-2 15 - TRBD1 ASSLAVGDRGDYGYT
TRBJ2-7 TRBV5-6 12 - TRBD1 ASRSGGGSNEQY
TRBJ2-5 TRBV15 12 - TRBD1 ATSRDLRQGTQY
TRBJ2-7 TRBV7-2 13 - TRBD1 ASSFSGQGSYEQY
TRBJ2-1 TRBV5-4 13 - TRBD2 ASSPGLAGGPVQF
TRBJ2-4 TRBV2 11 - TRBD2 ASSRREGNIQY
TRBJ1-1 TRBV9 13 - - ASSVVDSPNTEAF
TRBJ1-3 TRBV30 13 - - AWSVLGRPGNTIY
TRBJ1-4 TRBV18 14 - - ASSLSRGATNEKLF
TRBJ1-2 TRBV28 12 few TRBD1 ASSTTGGRSGYT
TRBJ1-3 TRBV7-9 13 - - ASSLETSRGNTIY
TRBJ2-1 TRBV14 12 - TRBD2 ASSLQAGAGEQF
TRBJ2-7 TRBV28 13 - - ASSLPHRASYEQY
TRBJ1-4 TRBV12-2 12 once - ASRLGQGDEKLF
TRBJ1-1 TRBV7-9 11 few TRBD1 ASGGQGDTEAF
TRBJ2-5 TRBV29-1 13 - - SVDAGSFTQETQY
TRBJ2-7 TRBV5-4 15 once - ASSLGAGDRGPYEQY
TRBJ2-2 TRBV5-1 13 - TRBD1 ASSPGQPNAGELF
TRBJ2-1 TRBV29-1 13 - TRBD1 SVNERTGGHNEQF
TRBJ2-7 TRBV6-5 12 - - ASKPVGASYEQY
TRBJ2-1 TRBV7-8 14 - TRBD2 ASSLARREGGSEQF
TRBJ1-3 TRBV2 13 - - ASMGSRSSGNTIY